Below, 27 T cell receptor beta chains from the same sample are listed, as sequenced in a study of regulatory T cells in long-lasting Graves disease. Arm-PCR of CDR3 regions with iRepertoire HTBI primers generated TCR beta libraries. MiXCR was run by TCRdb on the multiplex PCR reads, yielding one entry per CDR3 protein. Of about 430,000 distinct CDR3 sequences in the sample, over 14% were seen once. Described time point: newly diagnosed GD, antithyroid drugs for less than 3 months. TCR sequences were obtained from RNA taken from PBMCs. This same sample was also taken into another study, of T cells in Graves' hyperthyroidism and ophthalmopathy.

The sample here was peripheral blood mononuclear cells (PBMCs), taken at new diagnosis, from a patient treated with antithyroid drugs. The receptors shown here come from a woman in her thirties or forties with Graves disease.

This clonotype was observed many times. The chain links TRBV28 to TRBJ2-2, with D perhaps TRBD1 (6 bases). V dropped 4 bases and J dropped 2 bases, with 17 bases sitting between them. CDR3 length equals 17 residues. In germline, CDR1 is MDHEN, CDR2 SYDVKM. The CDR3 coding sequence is TGTGCCAGCAGTTACCCACCCGGGACAACCAACACCGGGGAGCTGTTTTTT. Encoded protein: CASSYPPGTTNTGELFF.

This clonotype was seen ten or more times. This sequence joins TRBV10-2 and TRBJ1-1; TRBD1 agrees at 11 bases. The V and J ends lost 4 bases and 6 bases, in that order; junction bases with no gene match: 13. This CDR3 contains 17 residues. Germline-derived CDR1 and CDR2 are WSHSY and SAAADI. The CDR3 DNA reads TGCGCCAGCAGTGGGACAGGGGGCTGGGTAGAGGGGGCTGAAGCTTTCTTT. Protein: CASSGTGGWVEGAEAFF.

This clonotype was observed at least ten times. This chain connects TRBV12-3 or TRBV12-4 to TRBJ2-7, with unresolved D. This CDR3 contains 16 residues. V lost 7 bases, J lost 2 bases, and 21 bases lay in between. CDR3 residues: CASNIRRSIRTYEQYF. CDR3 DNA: TGTGCCAGCAACATCCGAAGGAGCATTAGAACCTACGAGCAGTACTTC.

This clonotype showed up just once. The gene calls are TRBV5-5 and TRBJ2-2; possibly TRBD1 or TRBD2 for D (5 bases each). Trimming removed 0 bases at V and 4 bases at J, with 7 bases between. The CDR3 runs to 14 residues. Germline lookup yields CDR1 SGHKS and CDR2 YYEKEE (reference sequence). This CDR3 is CASSLEGPTGELFF. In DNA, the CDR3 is TGTGCCAGCAGCTTGGAGGGACCCACCGGGGAGCTGTTTTTT.

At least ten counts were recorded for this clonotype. CDR3 DNA sequence: TGCAGTGCTAGAGAGTCAACAGATACGCAGTATTTT. Translating it yields CSARESTDTQYF. The chain is built from TRBV20-1 and TRBJ2-3, with no clear D. Germline CDR1 reads DFQATT; CDR2 reads SNEGSKA (reference sequence). Deletions cut 0 bases from V and 3 bases from J, with 4 bases between. This CDR3 is built from 12 residues.

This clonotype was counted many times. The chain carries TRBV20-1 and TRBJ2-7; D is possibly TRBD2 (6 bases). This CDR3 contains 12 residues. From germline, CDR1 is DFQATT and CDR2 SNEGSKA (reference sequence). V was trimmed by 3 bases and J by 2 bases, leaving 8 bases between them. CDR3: CSARGLPYEQYF. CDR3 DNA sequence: TGCAGTGCTAGGGGACTTCCCTACGAGCAGTACTTC.

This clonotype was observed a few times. The CDR3 nucleotides read TGTGCCACCAGCAGTTCAGACACAGATACGCAGTATTTT. It is translated as CATSSSDTDTQYF. This chain links TRBV15 with TRBJ2-3, with D hard to call. The CDR3 totals 13 residues. The germline V and J ends were trimmed by 3 bases and 2 bases, with 6 bases remaining between them. CDR1 is LNHNV, CDR2 YYDKDF, per germline (reference sequence).

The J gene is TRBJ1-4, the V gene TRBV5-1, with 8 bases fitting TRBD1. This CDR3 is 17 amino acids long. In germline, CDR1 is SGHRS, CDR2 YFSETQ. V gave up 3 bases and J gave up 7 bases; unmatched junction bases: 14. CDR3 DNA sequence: TGCGCCAGCAGCTCCTCCAGGGGGCGTTCGGGGAGTGAAAAACTGTTTTTT. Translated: CASSSSRGRSGSEKLFF. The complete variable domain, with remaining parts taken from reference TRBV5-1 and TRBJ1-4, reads KAGVTQTPRYLIKTRGQQVTLSCSPISGHRSVSWYQQTPGQGLQFLFEYFSETQRNKGNFPGRFSGRQFSNSRSEMNVSTLELGDSALYLCASSSSRGRSGSEKLFFGSGTQLSVL.

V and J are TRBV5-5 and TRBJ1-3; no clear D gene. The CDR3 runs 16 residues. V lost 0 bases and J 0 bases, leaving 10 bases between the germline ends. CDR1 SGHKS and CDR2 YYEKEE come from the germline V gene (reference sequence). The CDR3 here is CASSLASGYSGNTIYF. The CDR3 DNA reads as TGTGCCAGCAGCTTGGCGTCAGGTTACTCTGGAAACACCATATATTTT.

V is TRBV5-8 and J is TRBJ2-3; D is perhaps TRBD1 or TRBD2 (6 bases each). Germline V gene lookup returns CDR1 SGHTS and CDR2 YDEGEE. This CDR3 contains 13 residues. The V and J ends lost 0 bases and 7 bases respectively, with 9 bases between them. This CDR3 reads CASSLGGAYTQYF. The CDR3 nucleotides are TGTGCCAGCAGCTTGGGGGGGGCGTATACGCAGTATTTT.

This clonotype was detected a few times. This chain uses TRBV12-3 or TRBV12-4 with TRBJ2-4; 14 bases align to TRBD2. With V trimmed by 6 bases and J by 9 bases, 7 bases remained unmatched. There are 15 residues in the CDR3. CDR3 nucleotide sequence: TGTGCCAGCAGATACGGACTAGCGGGGGGCGGCATTCAGTACTTC. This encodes CASRYGLAGGGIQYF.

In DNA form, the CDR3 reads TGTGCCAGCAGTTTCCAGGGGGCCAATGAGCAGTTCTTC. As protein: CASSFQGANEQFF. The chain couples TRBV6-5 to TRBJ2-1; 8 nucleotides align to TRBD1. The CDR3 loop spans 13 amino acids. The J segment lost 6 bases and the V segment lost 4 bases, leaving 2 bases of the junction unmatched. The germline gives CDR1 MNHEY, CDR2 SVGAGI.

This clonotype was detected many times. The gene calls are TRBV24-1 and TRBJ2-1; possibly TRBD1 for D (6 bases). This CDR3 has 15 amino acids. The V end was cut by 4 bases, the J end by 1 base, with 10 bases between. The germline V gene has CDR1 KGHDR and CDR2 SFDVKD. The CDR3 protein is CATSDQTGSYNEQFF. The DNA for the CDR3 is TGTGCCACCAGTGACCAAACAGGGTCCTACAATGAGCAGTTCTTC.

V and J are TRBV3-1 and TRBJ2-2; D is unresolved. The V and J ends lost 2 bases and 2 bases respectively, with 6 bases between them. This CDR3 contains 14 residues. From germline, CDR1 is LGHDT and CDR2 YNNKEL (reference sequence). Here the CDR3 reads CASSQRLNTGELFF. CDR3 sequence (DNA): TGTGCCAGCAGCCAACGACTTAACACCGGGGAGCTGTTTTTT.

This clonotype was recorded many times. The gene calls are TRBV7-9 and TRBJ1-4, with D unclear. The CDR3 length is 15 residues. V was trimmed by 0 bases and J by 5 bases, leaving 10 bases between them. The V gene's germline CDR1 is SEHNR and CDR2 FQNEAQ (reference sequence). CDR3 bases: TGTGCCAGCAGCTTAGCGGAACAGCCAAATGAAAAACTGTTTTTT. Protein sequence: CASSLAEQPNEKLFF.

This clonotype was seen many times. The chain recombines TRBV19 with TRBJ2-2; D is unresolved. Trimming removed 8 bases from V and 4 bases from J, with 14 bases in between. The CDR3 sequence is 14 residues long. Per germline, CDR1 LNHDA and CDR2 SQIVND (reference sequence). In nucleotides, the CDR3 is TGTGCCAGTCATCTAGTAGGGTTCACCGGGGAGCTGTTTTTT. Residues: CASHLVGFTGELFF.

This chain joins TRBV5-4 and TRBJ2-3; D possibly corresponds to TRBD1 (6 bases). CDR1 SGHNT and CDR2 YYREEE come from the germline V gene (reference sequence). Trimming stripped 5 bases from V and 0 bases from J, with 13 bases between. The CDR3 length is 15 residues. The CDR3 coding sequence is TGTGCCAGCAGGCCCGACCAGGGGAGCACAGATACGCAGTATTTT. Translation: CASRPDQGSTDTQYF.

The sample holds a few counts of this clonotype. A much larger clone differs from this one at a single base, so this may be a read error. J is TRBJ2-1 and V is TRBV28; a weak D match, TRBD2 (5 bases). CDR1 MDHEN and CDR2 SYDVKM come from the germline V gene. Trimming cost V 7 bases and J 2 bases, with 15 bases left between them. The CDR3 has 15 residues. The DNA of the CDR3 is TGTGCCAGCAACCCCGGAGGAGCAGCCTACAATGAGCAGTTCTTC. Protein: CASNPGGAAYNEQFF.

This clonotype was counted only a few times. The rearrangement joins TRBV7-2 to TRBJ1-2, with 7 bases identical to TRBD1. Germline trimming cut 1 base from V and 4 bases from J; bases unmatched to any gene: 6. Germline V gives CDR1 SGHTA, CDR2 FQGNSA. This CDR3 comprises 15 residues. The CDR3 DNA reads TGTGCCAGCAGCTTAGAGGGACAGAGTATCTATGGCTACACCTTC. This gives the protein CASSLEGQSIYGYTF.

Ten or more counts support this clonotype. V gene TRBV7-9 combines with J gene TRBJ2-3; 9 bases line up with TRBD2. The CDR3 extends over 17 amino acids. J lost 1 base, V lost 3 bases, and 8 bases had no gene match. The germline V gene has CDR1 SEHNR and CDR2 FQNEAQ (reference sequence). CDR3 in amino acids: CASSLASGRWGTDTQYF. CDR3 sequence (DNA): TGTGCCAGCAGCTTGGCGAGCGGGAGGTGGGGCACAGATACGCAGTATTTT.

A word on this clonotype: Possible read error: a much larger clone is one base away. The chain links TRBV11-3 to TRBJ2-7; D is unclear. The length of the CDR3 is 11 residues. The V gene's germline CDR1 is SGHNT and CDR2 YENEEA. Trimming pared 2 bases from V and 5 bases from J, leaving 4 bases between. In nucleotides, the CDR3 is TGTGCCAGCAGCTTAAAGGACGAGCAGTACTTC. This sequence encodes CASSLKDEQYF.

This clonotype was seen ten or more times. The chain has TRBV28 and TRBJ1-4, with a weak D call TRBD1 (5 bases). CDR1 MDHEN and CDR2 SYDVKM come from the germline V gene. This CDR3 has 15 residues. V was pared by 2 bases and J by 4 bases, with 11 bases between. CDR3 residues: CASSLMGRSNEKLFF. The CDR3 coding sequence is TGTGCCAGCAGTTTAATGGGACGGAGTAATGAAAAACTGTTTTTT.

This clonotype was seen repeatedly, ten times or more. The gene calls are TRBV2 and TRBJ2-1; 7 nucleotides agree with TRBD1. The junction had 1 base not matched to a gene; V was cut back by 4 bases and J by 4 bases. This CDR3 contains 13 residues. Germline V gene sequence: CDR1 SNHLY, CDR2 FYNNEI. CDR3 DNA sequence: TGTGCCAGCAGTGCGACAGGGTACAATGAGCAGTTCTTC. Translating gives CASSATGYNEQFF.

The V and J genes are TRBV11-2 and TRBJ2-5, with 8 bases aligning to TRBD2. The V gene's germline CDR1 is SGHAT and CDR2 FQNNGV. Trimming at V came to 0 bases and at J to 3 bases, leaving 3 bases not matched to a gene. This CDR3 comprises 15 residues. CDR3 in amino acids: CASSLDGREEETQYF. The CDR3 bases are TGTGCCAGCAGCTTAGATGGGCGGGAGGAAGAGACCCAGTACTTC.

The CDR3 DNA reads as TGTGCCTGGAGTGTATCTCGGGGGCCCTCTGGAAACACCATATATTTT. Protein: CAWSVSRGPSGNTIYF. This chain links TRBV30 with TRBJ1-3; a weak D match, TRBD1 (6 bases). V lost 0 bases, J lost 0 bases, and 12 bases lay in between. Germline CDR1 reads GTSNPN; CDR2 reads SVGIG (reference sequence). CDR3 length: 16 amino acids.

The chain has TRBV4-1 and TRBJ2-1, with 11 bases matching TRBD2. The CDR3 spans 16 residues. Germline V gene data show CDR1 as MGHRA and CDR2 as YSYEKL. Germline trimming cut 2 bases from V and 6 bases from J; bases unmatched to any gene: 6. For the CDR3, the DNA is TGCGCCAGCAGCCAAATTATAGCGGGAGGGTTCAATGAGCAGTTCTTC. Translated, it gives CASSQIIAGGFNEQFF.

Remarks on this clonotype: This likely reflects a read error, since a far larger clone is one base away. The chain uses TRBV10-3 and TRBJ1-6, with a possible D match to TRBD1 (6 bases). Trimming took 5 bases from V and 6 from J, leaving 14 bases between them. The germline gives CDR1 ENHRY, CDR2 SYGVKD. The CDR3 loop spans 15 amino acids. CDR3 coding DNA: TGTGCCATCAGTTCCGGGCGGACAGTTAATTCACCCCTCCACTTT. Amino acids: CAISSGRTVNSPLHF.